A selection of T cell receptor beta chains follows, all from one sample in a study of neurological immune-mediated disorders. TCRdb reprocessed the 5' RACE reads with MiXCR, giving one entry per CDR3 protein. Of fewer than 90,000 distinct CDR3 sequences in the sample, 10% to 13% are singletons; the top ten hold around 2%. The sequenced sample consisted of PBMCs. The receptors here all came from a man aged 40-49 years in good health. Both conserved end residues are part of each CDR3. D genes are given only for firm matches. Size is stated for part of the rows, as once, few or many counts, or as a class when the clone is expanded.

abundance: many; d_gene: -; j_gene: TRBJ2-5; v_gene: TRBV20-1; CDR3nt: TGCAGTGCTGGAGACAGTGTAGGCACAGAGACCCAGTACTTC; CDR3aa: CSAGDSVGTETQYF
abundance: many; d_gene: -; j_gene: TRBJ1-5; v_gene: TRBV20-1; CDR3nt: TGCAGTGCTAGAAACCCCGAAGGGGGTCAGCCCCAGCATTTT; CDR3aa: CSARNPEGGQPQHF
abundance: many; d_gene: TRBD1; j_gene: TRBJ1-2; v_gene: TRBV20-1; CDR3nt: TGCAGTGCTCGCCAGGGGGCTGGGTGGATGAACTATGGCTACACCTTC; CDR3aa: CSARQGAGWMNYGYTF
abundance: many; d_gene: TRBD1; j_gene: TRBJ2-7; v_gene: TRBV6-5; CDR3nt: TGTGCCAGCAGTACCGGGACAGGGGGTGAGCAGTACTTC; CDR3aa: CASSTGTGGEQYF
abundance: many; d_gene: TRBD2; j_gene: TRBJ2-1; v_gene: TRBV20-1; CDR3nt: TGCAGTGCTAGACGCCTAGCGGGAGGGGGGTCCTACAATGAGCAGTTCTTC; CDR3aa: CSARRLAGGGSYNEQFF
abundance: -; d_gene: -; j_gene: TRBJ1-5; v_gene: TRBV20-1; CDR3nt: TGCAGTGCTCCCGGGGGAACCCATCAGCCCAAGCATTTT; CDR3aa: CSAPGGTHQPKHF
abundance: few; d_gene: -; j_gene: TRBJ2-5; v_gene: TRBV25-1; CDR3nt: TGTGCCAGCAGTGGCTTCATCTACTTTCCGGGACCACCCCGAACTAACCAAGAGACCCAGTACTTC; CDR3aa: CASSGFIYFPGPPRTNQETQYF
abundance: few; d_gene: -; j_gene: TRBJ2-5; v_gene: TRBV11-2; CDR3nt: TGTGCCAGCAGCCGTACAGGGTACGGACGAGAGACCCAGTACTTC; CDR3aa: CASSRTGYGRETQYF
abundance: many; d_gene: -; j_gene: TRBJ2-7; v_gene: TRBV11-2; CDR3nt: TGTGCCAGCAGCCTAGCAGGGTATTCCTACGAGCAGTACTTC; CDR3aa: CASSLAGYSYEQYF
abundance: few; d_gene: TRBD2; j_gene: TRBJ2-5; v_gene: TRBV28; CDR3nt: TGTGCCAGCAGCCAACGGGGGGGATCGGAGACCCAGTACTTC; CDR3aa: CASSQRGGSETQYF
abundance: many; d_gene: TRBD1; j_gene: TRBJ1-6; v_gene: TRBV19; CDR3nt: TGTGCCTGCAGGGACAGGGCTAATTCACCCCTCCACTTT; CDR3aa: CACRDRANSPLHF
abundance: many; d_gene: TRBD1; j_gene: TRBJ2-7; v_gene: TRBV5-1; CDR3nt: TGCGCCAGCAGCTGGGGGACAGGGGACATTCACGAGCAGTACTTC; CDR3aa: CASSWGTGDIHEQYF
abundance: many; d_gene: -; j_gene: TRBJ1-5; v_gene: TRBV20-1; CDR3nt: TGCAGTATCTTTGAGGGTTCACGCGCGAGCAATCAGCCCCAGCATTTT; CDR3aa: CSIFEGSRASNQPQHF
abundance: many; d_gene: TRBD1; j_gene: TRBJ2-1; v_gene: TRBV20-1; CDR3nt: TGCAGTGCTAGAGACCATATAACGGGACAGGGGGGCAATGAGCAGTTCTTC; CDR3aa: CSARDHITGQGGNEQFF
abundance: many; d_gene: TRBD1; j_gene: TRBJ1-1; v_gene: TRBV12-3/TRBV12-4; CDR3nt: TGTGCCAGCAGGAGGACAGGGGACACTGAAGCTTTCTTT; CDR3aa: CASRRTGDTEAFF
abundance: many; d_gene: TRBD1; j_gene: TRBJ1-3; v_gene: TRBV9; CDR3nt: TGTGCCAGCAGCGGGACAGGGAGCAAGCTGGGTGGAAACACCATATATTTT; CDR3aa: CASSGTGSKLGGNTIYF
abundance: many; d_gene: TRBD2; j_gene: TRBJ2-5; v_gene: TRBV6-6; CDR3nt: TGTGCCAGCAGTGGACTCCGGCTGGGGGGGGAGACCCAGTACTTC; CDR3aa: CASSGLRLGGETQYF
abundance: few; d_gene: -; j_gene: TRBJ2-5; v_gene: TRBV11-2; CDR3nt: TGTGCCAGCAGCTTAGCTAGGACTTTCGATAGGGGAGAGACCCAGTACTTC; CDR3aa: CASSLARTFDRGETQYF
abundance: many; d_gene: TRBD1; j_gene: TRBJ1-6; v_gene: TRBV5-1; CDR3nt: TGCGCCAGCAGCTGGACAGGGGCCAATTCACCCCTCCACTTT; CDR3aa: CASSWTGANSPLHF
abundance: many; d_gene: -; j_gene: TRBJ1-4; v_gene: TRBV2; CDR3nt: TGTGCCAGCAGTGACCCCGGGGACCGGGGGATTAATGAAAAACTGTTTTTT; CDR3aa: CASSDPGDRGINEKLFF
abundance: many; d_gene: TRBD1; j_gene: TRBJ2-2; v_gene: TRBV7-8; CDR3nt: TGTGCCAGCAGCTCCGCCCCCGGACAGGGGACCGGGGAGCTGTTTTTT; CDR3aa: CASSSAPGQGTGELFF
abundance: -; d_gene: -; j_gene: TRBJ1-1; v_gene: TRBV20-1; CDR3nt: TGCAGTGCGTACGTCCCGGGGAACACTGAAGCTTTCTTT; CDR3aa: CSAYVPGNTEAFF
abundance: many; d_gene: -; j_gene: TRBJ2-1; v_gene: TRBV5-1; CDR3nt: TGCGCCAGCAGCCCCAGAAAGCAGTTCTTC; CDR3aa: CASSPRKQFF